The entry below describes one T cell receptor (beta chain). Study members were between roughly 18 and 89 years old and lived in some 26 US regions. This record belongs to a study of blood T cell repertoires in COVID-19. Produced via immunoSEQ multiplex PCR; TCRdb's table is partial and in-frame only. The table has more than 150,000 clones, approximately 86% seen once; the top ten hold 2% to 2.5%. The ends lost 2 bases at V and 6 bases at J; junction bases unmatched: 2. In germline, CDR1 is SGHTA, CDR2 FQGTGA. The CDR3 has 13 residues. This TCR came from a woman in her 30s who had recovered from COVID-19. The chain uses TRBV7-3 and TRBJ1-2, with TRBD1 matching over 8 bases. Source material: PBMCs or T cells enriched from blood (not recorded which). The CDR3 protein is CASSLQTGDGYTF. The CDR3 region has the DNA TGTGCCAGCAGCTTACAGACAGGGGATGGCTACACCTTC.